One sample yielded the 12 T cell receptor beta chains listed below, sequenced in a study of early T cells in non-severe SARS-CoV-2 infection (TCRdb year 2021). The receptor library was made with 5' RACE. The sequencing machine was a NextSeq 500. TCRdb reanalyzed the raw reads on its own, using fastp at Q25 for trimming and MiXCR for clone calling, and kept in-frame beta chains. Under each unique CDR3 protein, matching rows form one entry showing the most common genes and DNA. Across this sample there are more than 55,000 distinct CDR3 sequences, with 5.9% seen only once. The top ten clones comprise about 3.6% of the sample. Material: whole blood, obtained at baseline. The receptors here all came from an adult who was a healthcare worker with PCR-confirmed SARS-CoV-2 infection or an uninfected control (not recorded which).

This clonotype has a handful of counts. This chain connects TRBV2 to TRBJ2-1; 9 positions match TRBD2. Per germline, CDR1 SNHLY and CDR2 FYNNEI. With 6 bases clipped from V and 9 bases from J, the junction kept 12 bases outside the gene matches. CDR3 size: 15 residues. The CDR3 coding sequence is TGTGCCAGCAGCCCAGTGGCGGGAGGGCAGGGTGAGCAGTTCTTC. Amino acid sequence: CASSPVAGGQGEQFF. Full variable domain (outside the CDR3, taken from reference TRBV2 and TRBJ2-1): EPEVTQTPSHQVTQMGQEVILRCVPISNHLYFYWYRQILGQKVEFLVSFYNNEISEKSEIFDDQFSVERPDGSNFTLKIRSTKLEDSAMYFCASSPVAGGQGEQFFGPGTRLTVL.

This clonotype was seen ten or more times. The CDR3 reads CSARVPLADYSYEQYF. CDR3 DNA sequence: TGCAGTGCTAGAGTGCCACTAGCGGACTACTCCTACGAGCAGTACTTC. The V gene is TRBV20-1, the J gene TRBJ2-7, with 8 bases that match TRBD2. Germline V gene sequence: CDR1 DFQATT, CDR2 SNEGSKA (reference sequence). This CDR3 comprises 16 residues. V trimming: 1 base; J trimming: 0 bases; junction bases outside the gene matches: 8.

Concerning this clonotype: Given a much more abundant clone one base away, this may be a read error. J is TRBJ2-5 and V is TRBV6-5, with D tentatively TRBD2 (5 bases). The CDR3 is 14 amino acids. Germline lookup yields CDR1 MNHEY and CDR2 SVGAGI. This CDR3 is CASSSRWARENQYF. CDR3 bases: TGTGCCAGCAGTTCCCGGTGGGCAAGGGAGAACCAGTACTTC.

Ten or more counts support this clonotype. This chain connects TRBV28 to TRBJ2-4, with D uncertain. Trimming pared 5 bases from V and 0 bases from J, leaving 8 bases between. The CDR3 totals 14 residues. Per germline, CDR1 MDHEN and CDR2 SYDVKM. The CDR3 region has the DNA TGTGCCAGCAGTCTCGGACCAGCCAAAAACATTCAGTACTTC. This gives the protein CASSLGPAKNIQYF.

This clonotype was detected ten times or more. The V call is TRBV7-8, the J call TRBJ2-6; D ambiguous. V was pared by 6 bases and J by 0 bases, with 9 bases between. Germline V gene lookup returns CDR1 SGHVS and CDR2 FQNEAQ. The CDR3 covers 15 residues. The CDR3, as DNA: TGTGCCAGCAGTCTAGGTTTCTCTGGGGCCAACGTCCTGACTTTC. This translates into CASSLGFSGANVLTF.

This clonotype was seen ten or more times. The chain carries TRBV29-1 and TRBJ2-6; perhaps TRBD1 as D (5 bases). CDR3 length: 16 amino acids. V dropped 4 bases and J dropped 0 bases, with 13 bases sitting between them. Germline V gene sequence: CDR1 SQVTM, CDR2 ANQGSEA. CDR3 bases: TGCAGCGTTGCACAGGACATCAACTCTGGGGCCAACGTCCTGACTTTC. This sequence encodes CSVAQDINSGANVLTF.

Ten or more counts support this clonotype. The chain employs TRBV20-1 and TRBJ1-5, with D maybe TRBD1 (5 bases). The CDR3 has 13 residues. V lost 5 bases, J lost 3 bases, and 11 bases lay in between. From germline, CDR1 is DFQATT and CDR2 SNEGSKA (reference sequence). The CDR3 nucleotides read TGCAGTGCTTGGGACGGTTACAATCAGCCCCAGCATTTT. It specifies CSAWDGYNQPQHF.

This clonotype was seen at least ten times. The rearrangement links TRBV12-3 or TRBV12-4 to TRBJ2-1, with a tentative D call TRBD2 (5 bases). The CDR3 spans 15 residues. V lost 1 base, J lost 6 bases, and 13 bases lay in between. The CDR3 coding sequence is TGTGCCAGCAGTTTAGTTGGCGGGTATATCAATGAGCAGTTCTTC. It translates to CASSLVGGYINEQFF.

This clonotype was found many times. The chain has TRBV3-1 and TRBJ2-3; D is uncertain. Looked up from germline, CDR1 is LGHDT and CDR2 is YNNKEL (reference sequence). This CDR3 has 12 amino acids. V gave up 3 bases and J gave up 6 bases, with 7 bases separating them. The DNA for the CDR3 is TGTGCCAGCAGCCAGATAGAGGATACGCAGTATTTT. Translating it yields CASSQIEDTQYF.

V is TRBV29-1 and J is TRBJ2-2, with 8 bases aligning to TRBD1. V trimming: 5 bases; J trimming: 0 bases; junction bases outside the gene matches: 11. The CDR3 extends over 17 amino acids. In germline, CDR1 is SQVTM, CDR2 ANQGSEA. The CDR3 region is CSVKKRGGQANTGELFF. The CDR3 bases are TGCAGCGTTAAAAAAAGAGGGGGACAGGCGAACACCGGGGAGCTGTTTTTT.

This clonotype was seen ten or more times. The rearrangement joins TRBV20-1 to TRBJ2-7, with 10 bases fitting TRBD2. V lost 3 bases, J lost 5 bases, and 10 bases stayed unmatched. The CDR3 consists of 15 residues. Germline V lookup: CDR1 DFQATT, CDR2 SNEGSKA (reference sequence). The CDR3 sequence: CSARGSSGSFNEQYF. DNA of the CDR3: TGCAGTGCTAGGGGTTCTAGCGGGAGTTTCAACGAGCAGTACTTC.

This clonotype has ten or more counts. Here the CDR3 reads CASSLGGVETQYF. CDR3 in DNA: TGTGCCAGCAGCCTTGGAGGGGTAGAGACCCAGTACTTC. V is TRBV11-3 and J is TRBJ2-5, with D possibly matching TRBD2 (6 bases). CDR3 length: 13 amino acids. Trimming stripped 5 bases from V and 4 bases from J, with 11 bases between. In germline, CDR1 is SGHNT, CDR2 YENEEA.